Listed here are 27 T cell receptor beta chains from one sample, sequenced in a study of blood T cell repertoires in COVID-19 (dated by TCRdb to about 2020). The receptor library was made with the immunoSEQ multiplex PCR assay. TCRdb limited this immuneACCESS table to in-frame rearrangements with V and J called. A share of clones is missing; checked studies link under half to unresolved V genes, and the rest is unexplained. The sample table contains over 300,000 clones; only one count was recorded for 75% to 90% of them. The ten largest clonotypes hold over 2% of the sample. Input material: PBMCs or T cells enriched from blood (not recorded which). All receptors come from a man aged 25 to 40 who had recovered from COVID-19.

This clone has a handful of counts. DNA for the CDR3: TGTGCCAGTAGTGACCTTCGGGATAATTCACCCCTCCACTTT. Amino acid sequence: CASSDLRDNSPLHF. This chain uses TRBV19 with TRBJ1-6; D unresolved. Germline V gene lookup returns CDR1 LNHDA and CDR2 SQIVND (reference sequence). The V and J ends lost 5 bases and 5 bases respectively, with 10 bases between them. This CDR3 region has 14 residues.

This chain uses TRBV4-2 with TRBJ1-1; TRBD1 aligns across 8 bases. The CDR3 is 15 amino acids. Germline lookup yields CDR1 LGHNA and CDR2 YNFKEQ. V dropped 4 bases and J dropped 5; count of bases not matched to a gene: 9. The CDR3 DNA reads TGTGCCAGCAGCCCCATCATGCGACAGGGGACTGAAGCTTTCTTT. It is translated as CASSPIMRQGTEAFF.

V is TRBV9 and J is TRBJ1-6; TRBD1 aligns across 7 bases. Germline loops: CDR1 SGDLS, CDR2 YYNGEE. The length of the CDR3 is 16 residues. V lost 2 bases, J lost 1 base, and 3 bases stayed unmatched. CDR3 in DNA: TGTGCCAGCAGCGTCGACAGGGATTCCTATAATTCACCCCTCCACTTT. Translating gives CASSVDRDSYNSPLHF.

V gene TRBV7-9 combines with J gene TRBJ1-4; D perhaps matches TRBD1 (6 bases). The germline V gene encodes CDR1 SEHNR and CDR2 FQNEAQ (reference sequence). This CDR3 has 14 residues. Trimming removed 3 bases at V and 4 bases at J, with 9 bases between. CDR3 DNA sequence: TGTGCCAGCAGCTTGGGGGCGGGTAATGAAAAACTGTTTTTT. It is translated as CASSLGAGNEKLFF.

The chain links TRBV7-9 to TRBJ2-3, with a possible D match to TRBD2 (6 bases). Germline V gene sequence: CDR1 SEHNR, CDR2 FQNEAQ (reference sequence). V was pared by 3 bases and J by 1 base, with 11 bases between. The CDR3 runs to 15 residues. Here the CDR3 reads CASSLGDWRTDTQYF. CDR3 in DNA: TGTGCCAGCAGCTTGGGGGACTGGCGCACAGATACGCAGTATTTT.

This rearrangement joins TRBV7-3 to TRBJ2-3; D may be TRBD2 (6 bases). Germline loops: CDR1 SGHTA, CDR2 FQGTGA. The CDR3 is 19 residues long. Between the trimmed V and J ends, which lost 3 bases and 3 bases, there was a span of 25 bases. The CDR3 sequence: CASSLRGKQGGWETDTQYF. As DNA, the CDR3 is TGTGCCAGCAGCTTGAGGGGAAAGCAGGGAGGTTGGGAAACAGATACGCAGTATTTT.

This chain connects TRBV9 to TRBJ2-3, with 7 bases lining up with TRBD1. The CDR3 runs 18 residues. After removal of 0 bases from V and 2 bases from J, the junction contained 12 bases not matched to a gene. Per germline, CDR1 SGDLS and CDR2 YYNGEE. The CDR3: CASSVGGWDSLFTDTQYF. The CDR3 nucleotides read TGTGCCAGCAGCGTAGGAGGGTGGGACAGCTTGTTCACAGATACGCAGTATTTT.

The chain couples TRBV2 to TRBJ1-2; possibly TRBD1 for D (5 bases). V lost 3 bases and J 7 bases, leaving 12 bases between the germline ends. The CDR3 spans 13 residues. The germline V gene has CDR1 SNHLY and CDR2 FYNNEI. This CDR3 is CASSDPRGGGYTF. In DNA form, the CDR3 reads TGTGCCAGCAGTGACCCTAGGGGCGGTGGCTACACCTTC.

The V and J genes are TRBV7-9 and TRBJ1-1; 7 bases fit TRBD1. Germline V gives CDR1 SEHNR, CDR2 FQNEAQ (reference sequence). V was pared by 4 bases and J by 5 bases, with 10 bases of the junction left unmatched. The length of the CDR3 is 15 residues. CDR3 coding DNA: TGTGCCAGCAGCTCCGAGAGGGGGCGGCGGACTGAAGCTTTCTTT. Translation gives CASSSERGRRTEAFF. Full variable domain (remainder filled in from reference TRBV7-9 and TRBJ1-1): DTGVSQNPRHKITKRGQNVTFRCDPISEHNRLYWYRQTLGQGPEFLTYFQNEAQLEKSRLLSDRFSAERPKGSFSTLEIQRTEQGDSAMYLCASSSERGRRTEAFFGQGTRLTVV.

This chain joins TRBV18 and TRBJ1-5, with 9 positions matching TRBD1. The trim removed 3 bases at V and 4 bases at J, leaving 7 bases unmatched. The CDR3 contains 16 residues. Germline V gene sequence: CDR1 KGHSH, CDR2 LQKENI. For the CDR3, the DNA is TGTGCCAGCTCACCCGGGACAGGGATATTAAATCAGCCCCAGCATTTT. Amino acids: CASSPGTGILNQPQHF.

This clone was observed once. The V gene is TRBV5-1, the J gene TRBJ2-5; tentative D call: TRBD1 (6 bases). The CDR3 consists of 16 residues. Germline assignment: CDR1 SGHRS and CDR2 YFSETQ. V was shortened by 4 bases and J by 5 bases, with 21 bases between the two germline ends. This CDR3 is CASSGIGAPQGETQYF. The CDR3, as DNA: TGCGCCAGCAGCGGGATTGGGGCCCCTCAGGGGGAGACCCAGTACTTC.

The chain recombines TRBV19 with TRBJ2-6, with 9 bases identical to TRBD2. CDR3 length: 17 amino acids. The trim removed 2 bases at V and 0 bases at J, leaving 2 bases unmatched. Germline V CDR1 and CDR2: LNHDA, SQIVND (reference sequence). For the CDR3, the DNA is TGTGCCAGTAGTATACTAGCGGGAAGCTCTGGGGCCAACGTCCTGACTTTC. This sequence encodes CASSILAGSSGANVLTF. The variable domain in full, with the rest retrieved from reference TRBV19 and TRBJ2-6, is DGGITQSPKYLFRKEGQNVTLSCEQNLNHDAMYWYRQDPGQGLRLIYYSQIVNDFQKGDIAEGYSVSREKKESFPLTVTSAQKNPTAFYLCASSILAGSSGANVLTFGAGSRLTVL.

The chain employs TRBV12-5 and TRBJ2-5, with TRBD2 matching over 14 bases. Germline loops: CDR1 LGHNT, CDR2 FRNRAP. J was trimmed by 5 bases and V by 1 base; bases with no gene match: 9. The CDR3 runs to 18 residues. The CDR3 spells CASGLARLAGGPWETQYF. CDR3 nucleotide sequence: TGTGCTAGTGGTTTGGCCAGACTAGCGGGGGGGCCTTGGGAGACCCAGTACTTC.

The rearrangement uses TRBV11-2 and TRBJ2-7; TRBD1 aligns across 8 bases. V gave up 5 bases and J gave up 6 bases; unmatched junction bases: 12. Germline V CDR1 and CDR2: SGHAT, FQNNGV. The CDR3 is made up of 15 amino acids. The CDR3 region has the DNA TGTGCCAGCAGCCAACGGACAGGGCGAGGATCCGAGCAGTACTTC. It encodes CASSQRTGRGSEQYF.

This sequence joins TRBV15 and TRBJ1-5; D possibly corresponds to TRBD1 (5 bases). CDR1 and CDR2 (germline): LNHNV, YYDKDF (reference sequence). Trimming removed 5 bases from V and 1 base from J, with 12 bases in between. The CDR3 covers 15 residues. DNA for the CDR3: TGTGCCACCAGCTCCCGGGACTGGAGCAATCAGCCCCAGCATTTT. Its translation: CATSSRDWSNQPQHF.

The J gene is TRBJ2-3, the V gene TRBV7-9, with no clear D. There are 13 residues in the CDR3. The germline V and J ends were trimmed by 5 bases and 2 bases, with 8 bases remaining between them. CDR1 and CDR2 from the germline V gene are SEHNR and FQNEAQ (reference sequence). This CDR3 is CASSPPVTDTQYF. CDR3 DNA sequence: TGTGCCAGCAGCCCGCCGGTCACAGATACGCAGTATTTT.

This chain joins TRBV10-1 and TRBJ2-7, with TRBD1 matching over 9 bases. This CDR3 spans 15 amino acids. Germline-derived CDR1 and CDR2 are WNHNN and SYGVQD (reference sequence). After removal of 9 bases from V and 5 bases from J, the junction contained 14 bases not matched to a gene. The CDR3 is CASVSWGQGGHEQYF. CDR3 in DNA: TGCGCCAGTGTGTCCTGGGGACAGGGTGGCCACGAGCAGTACTTC.

Comment on this clone: Different DNA sequences within this sample yield the same CDR3. The chain couples TRBV5-6 to TRBJ1-2; no definite D call. Germline-derived CDR1 and CDR2 are SGHDT and YYEEEE. The CDR3 has 12 amino acids. The V end was cut by 5 bases, the J end by 6 bases, with 11 bases between. CDR3 nucleotides: TGTGCCAGCAGTTCCGGGGTGGATGGCTACACCTTC. Translation gives CASSSGVDGYTF.

The chain has TRBV11-3 and TRBJ2-1; possibly TRBD2 for D (6 bases). The CDR3 consists of 12 residues. Germline V CDR1 and CDR2: SGHNT, YENEEA. V dropped 0 bases and J dropped 9 bases, with 6 bases sitting between them. The CDR3 nucleotides read TGTGCCAGCAGCTTAGATAGCGGTGAGCAGTTCTTC. This encodes CASSLDSGEQFF. The whole variable domain, filled in from reference TRBV11-3 and TRBJ2-1, reads EAGVVQSPRYKIIEKKQPVAFWCNPISGHNTLYWYLQNLGQGPELLIRYENEEAVDDSQLPKDRFSAERLKGVDSTLKIQPAELGDSAVYLCASSLDSGEQFFGPGTRLTVL.

In its sample, this clone was seen a few times. The V call is TRBV7-9, the J call TRBJ2-1; unclear D gene. V was trimmed by 5 bases and J by 10 bases, leaving 18 bases between them. CDR1 SEHNR and CDR2 FQNEAQ come from the germline V gene (reference sequence). The CDR3 length is 14 residues. The CDR3 nucleotides read TGTGCCAGCAGCCCGTTGAACGGCCCCGGGGAGCAGTTCTTC. Protein: CASSPLNGPGEQFF. Looking up the rest from reference TRBV7-9 and TRBJ2-1 gives the full variable domain: DTGVSQNPRHKITKRGQNVTFRCDPISEHNRLYWYRQTLGQGPEFLTYFQNEAQLEKSRLLSDRFSAERPKGSFSTLEIQRTEQGDSAMYLCASSPLNGPGEQFFGPGTRLTVL.

The chain links TRBV19 to TRBJ1-2; 8 nucleotides agree with TRBD1. V dropped 6 bases and J dropped 2; count of bases not matched to a gene: 5. The CDR3 has 14 residues. CDR1 is LNHDA, CDR2 SQIVND, per germline (reference sequence). CDR3 sequence: CASSRDRTNYGYTF. CDR3 nucleotides: TGTGCCAGTAGCCGGGACAGGACGAACTATGGCTACACCTTC.

This chain uses TRBV6-5 with TRBJ1-1, with D possibly being TRBD1 (6 bases). Germline CDR1 MNHEY, CDR2 SVGAGI. The ends were cut back, 7 bases at V and 4 bases at J, with 16 bases in the middle. The CDR3 covers 14 residues. CDR3 nucleotide sequence: TGTGCCAGCATCCTAGATCGGACAGTCACTGAAGCTTTCTTT. Translating it yields CASILDRTVTEAFF.

The chain combines TRBV6-5 with TRBJ2-3; TRBD1 aligns across 8 bases. The germline V gene has CDR1 MNHEY and CDR2 SVGAGI. Trimming cost V 8 bases and J 1 base; bases outside gene matches: 5. CDR3 length equals 14 residues. Here the CDR3 reads CASLGQGGTDTQYF. The CDR3 DNA is TGTGCCAGCCTCGGACAGGGAGGCACAGATACGCAGTATTTT.

The chain carries TRBV30 and TRBJ2-5, with TRBD2 identical over 8 bases. The CDR3 runs 14 residues. After removal of 2 bases from V and 9 bases from J, the junction contained 11 bases not matched to a gene. Germline-derived CDR1 and CDR2 are GTSNPN and SVGIG (reference sequence). CDR3 loop: CAWSPPGLEEAQYF. Written as DNA, the CDR3 is TGTGCCTGGAGTCCCCCGGGACTAGAGGAAGCCCAGTACTTC.

The chain has TRBV7-9 and TRBJ2-7; TRBD2 agrees at 9 bases. The CDR3 runs to 15 residues. V lost 1 base, J lost 2 bases, and 3 bases stayed unmatched. The germline V gene encodes CDR1 SEHNR and CDR2 FQNEAQ (reference sequence). CDR3 sequence reads: CASSLGGGGAYEQYF. Here the CDR3 DNA reads TGTGCCAGCAGCTTAGGTGGCGGGGGGGCCTACGAGCAGTACTTC.

This clone was counted between two and nine times. This rearrangement joins TRBV9 to TRBJ2-2, with TRBD1 identical over 9 bases. Per germline, CDR1 SGDLS and CDR2 YYNGEE. This CDR3 spans 17 amino acids. V shed 3 bases, J shed 5 bases, and the junction held 11 bases outside the gene matches. CDR3: CASSARVGTGSTGELFF. The CDR3 DNA is TGTGCCAGCAGCGCAAGGGTCGGGACAGGGAGTACCGGGGAGCTGTTTTTT. Filled out from reference TRBV9 and TRBJ2-2, the complete variable domain reads DSGVTQTPKHLITATGQRVTLRCSPRSGDLSVYWYQQSLDQGLQFLIQYYNGEERAKGNILERFSAQQFPDLHSELNLSSLELGDSALYFCASSARVGTGSTGELFFGEGSRLTVL.

Only one count was recorded for this clone. The V call is TRBV2, the J call TRBJ1-6; 8 nucleotides agree with TRBD1. V shed 7 bases, J shed 9 bases, and the junction held 14 bases outside the gene matches. Germline values: CDR1 SNHLY, CDR2 FYNNEI. The CDR3 length is 16 residues. The CDR3 loop reads CASTSGGLPNGSPLHF. The DNA of the CDR3 is TGTGCCAGCACCTCAGGGGGCCTACCCAATGGTTCACCCCTCCACTTT.